This note documents a single T cell receptor (beta chain) sequence. This specimen comes from a study of blood T cell repertoires in COVID-19. Cohorts were determined from participant-reported clinical history. The germline gives CDR1 SGHNT, CDR2 YYREEE (reference sequence). This CDR3 is 17 amino acids long. V gave up 5 bases and J gave up 5 bases; unmatched junction bases: 17. Authors' data handling: Quantification of nucleated cells was approximated via reference gene primer amplification. This table comes from immunoSEQ multiplex PCR, and its TCRdb copy is limited to in-frame clones, with some not included. V, J and clone size reflect that table, while D and trimming were determined from the DNA. The sample lists more than 250,000 clones; about 91% were seen once.

V gene TRBV5-4 combines with J gene TRBJ2-5, with 8 bases fitting TRBD2. The specimen sequenced was PBMCs or T cells enriched from blood (not recorded which). This sequence was found in a woman aged 40 to 50 with acute COVID-19. In DNA form, the CDR3 reads TGTGCCAGCAGGTCCGCGGGAGCGGGAGAATCCCGGGAGACCCAGTACTTC. This encodes CASRSAGAGESRETQYF.